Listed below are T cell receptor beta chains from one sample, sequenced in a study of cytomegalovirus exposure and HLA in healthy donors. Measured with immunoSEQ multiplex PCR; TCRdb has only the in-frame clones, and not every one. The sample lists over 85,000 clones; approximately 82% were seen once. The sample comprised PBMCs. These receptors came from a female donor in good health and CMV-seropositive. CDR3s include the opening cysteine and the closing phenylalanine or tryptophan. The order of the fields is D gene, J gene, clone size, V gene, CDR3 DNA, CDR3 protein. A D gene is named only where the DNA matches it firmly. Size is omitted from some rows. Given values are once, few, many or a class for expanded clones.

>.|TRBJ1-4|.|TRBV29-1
TGCAGCGTTGAACCACAGCCTGGGGAAAAACTGTTTTTT
CSVEPQPGEKLFF
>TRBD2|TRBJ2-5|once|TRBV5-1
TGCGCCAGCAGCTCAGGGACTAGCGGGAATCTACAAGAGACCCAGTACTTC
CASSSGTSGNLQETQYF
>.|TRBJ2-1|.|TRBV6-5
TGTGCCAGCAGGCGGACTTCATCGGAGCAGTTCTTC
CASRRTSSEQFF
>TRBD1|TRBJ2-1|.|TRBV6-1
TGTGCCAGCAGTTTCCGGACAGGGGACAATGAGCAGTTCTTC
CASSFRTGDNEQFF
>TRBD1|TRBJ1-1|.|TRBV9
TGTGCCAGCAGCCCAGTGACAGGGGACAGCACTGAAGCTTTCTTT
CASSPVTGDSTEAFF
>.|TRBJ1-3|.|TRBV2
TGTGCCAGCCAGGGATTCTCTGGAAACACCATATATTTT
CASQGFSGNTIYF
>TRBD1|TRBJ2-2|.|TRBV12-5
TGTGCTAGTGGTTATCAAGGGACAGGGTACGGGGAGCTGTTTTTT
CASGYQGTGYGELFF
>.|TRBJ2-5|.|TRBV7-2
TGTGCCAGCAGCTTAGATCTACTCTGGGAGGAGACCCAGTACTTC
CASSLDLLWEETQYF
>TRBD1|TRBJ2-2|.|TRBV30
TGTGCCTGGAGATCCGGGACAGGGGGCACCGGGGAGCTGTTTTTT
CAWRSGTGGTGELFF
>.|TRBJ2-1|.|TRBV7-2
TGTGCCAGCAGCTTAGTGTGGGGCAGGGATGAGCAGTTCTTC
CASSLVWGRDEQFF
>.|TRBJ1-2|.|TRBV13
TGTGCCAGCAGCTTAAGCAGGGTAGTGCACTATGGCTACACCTTC
CASSLSRVVHYGYTF
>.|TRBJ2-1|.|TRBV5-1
TGCGCCAGCAGCAACGCGACTCCCTACAATGAGCAGTTCTTC
CASSNATPYNEQFF
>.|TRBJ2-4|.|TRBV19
TGTGCCAGTAGTATTCAGGGGATGGGCAAAAACATTCAGTACTTC
CASSIQGMGKNIQYF
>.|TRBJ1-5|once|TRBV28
TGTGCCAGCAGCACCAAGGTAGGGGCCTGGGGGGATCAGCCCCAGCATTTT
CASSTKVGAWGDQPQHF
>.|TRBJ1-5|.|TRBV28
TGTGCCAGCAGAAGCAGGGTGTGGGATCAGCCCCAGCATTTT
CASRSRVWDQPQHF
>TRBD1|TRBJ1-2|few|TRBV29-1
TGCAGCGTTGATCAGGGGGCTGGTGGCTACACCTTC
CSVDQGAGGYTF
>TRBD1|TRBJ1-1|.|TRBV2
TGTGCCAGCAGCGACAGGGGGAGGACTGAAGCTTTCTTT
CASSDRGRTEAFF
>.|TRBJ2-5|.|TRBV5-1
TGCGCCAGCAGCTTGGGGGCGGGCCTCCTCCCCCGGGGAGAGACCCAGTACTTC
CASSLGAGLLPRGETQYF
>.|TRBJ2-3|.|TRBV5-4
TGTGCCAGCAGCTTAGGGGGAAGAGACACAGATACGCAGTATTTT
CASSLGGRDTDTQYF
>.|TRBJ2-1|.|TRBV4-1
TGCGCCAGCAGCCAACAGGGAAATGAGCAGTTCTTC
CASSQQGNEQFF
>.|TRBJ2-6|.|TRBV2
TGTGCCAGCGGTACCAGGGGTTCTCCTGGGGCCAACGTCCTGACTTTC
CASGTRGSPGANVLTF
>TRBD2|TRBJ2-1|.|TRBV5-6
TGTGCCAGCAGCTTGTCGTGGGAAGCGGGGGCGAGGAAGTTCTTC
CASSLSWEAGARKFF
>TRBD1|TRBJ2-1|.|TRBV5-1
TGCGCCAGCAGCTTGGAGGGGACAGTTTACAATGAGCAGTTCTTC
CASSLEGTVYNEQFF
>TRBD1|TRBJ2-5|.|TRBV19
TGTGCCAGTACCTCCGGGACAGGGGGACAAGAGACCCAGTACTTC
CASTSGTGGQETQYF
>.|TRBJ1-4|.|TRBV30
TGTGCCTGGAGAGGGGAACAGGGAGGGTTTGGAAAACTGTTTTTT
CAWRGEQGGFGKLFF
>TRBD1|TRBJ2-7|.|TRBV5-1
TGCGCCAGCAGCTTGGCCGGGACAGGGGGCTACGAGCAGTACTTC
CASSLAGTGGYEQYF
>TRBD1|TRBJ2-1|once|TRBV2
TGTGCCACGACACCGGGACAGGGATACAATGAGCAGTTCTTC
CATTPGQGYNEQFF
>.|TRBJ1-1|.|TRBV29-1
TGCAGCGTTCAACAGCGAACCGGGGCTGAAGCTTTCTTT
CSVQQRTGAEAFF
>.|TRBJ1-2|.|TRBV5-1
TGCGCCAGCAGCTTGAGTGGGCCCCCAGGGGATTATGGCTACACCTTC
CASSLSGPPGDYGYTF
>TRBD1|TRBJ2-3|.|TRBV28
TGTGCCAGCAGTTTACCCGGGACAGGGCGGACAGATACGCAGTATTTT
CASSLPGTGRTDTQYF
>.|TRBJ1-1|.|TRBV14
TGTGCCAGCAGCTTTGGGACACTGAACACTGAAGCTTTCTTT
CASSFGTLNTEAFF
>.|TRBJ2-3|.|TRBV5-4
TGTGCCAGCCATTCTCTGCGGGGTAACACAGATACGCAGTATTTT
CASHSLRGNTDTQYF
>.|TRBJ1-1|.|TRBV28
TGTGCCAGCAGTGGACCGGACAGAATTAACACTGAAGCTTTCTTT
CASSGPDRINTEAFF
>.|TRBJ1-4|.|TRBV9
TGTGCCAGCAGCGTGGGAGGGGAACCTAATGAAAAACTGTTTTTT
CASSVGGEPNEKLFF
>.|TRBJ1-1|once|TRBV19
TGTGCCAGTAGTCCGGCAGGGGTTGCTGAAGCTTTCTTT
CASSPAGVAEAFF
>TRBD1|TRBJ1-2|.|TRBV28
TGTGCCAGCAGTTTATCAGCCGGGACAGGGTATGGCTACACCTTC
CASSLSAGTGYGYTF
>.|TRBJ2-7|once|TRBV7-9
TGCGCCAGCAGCTTGGGTTACAGTCCCTACGAGCAGTACTTC
CASSLGYSPYEQYF
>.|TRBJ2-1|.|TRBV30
TGTGCCTGCACATACTTTAGCGGTAATGAGCAGTTCTTC
CACTYFSGNEQFF
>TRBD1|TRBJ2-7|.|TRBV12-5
TGTGCTAGTGGTTTTGGGACAGGGCCCTACGAGCAGTACTTC
CASGFGTGPYEQYF
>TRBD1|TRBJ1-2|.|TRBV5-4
TGTGCCAGCAGCTTGGGTGGACAGGGGTGGTATGGCTACACCTTC
CASSLGGQGWYGYTF
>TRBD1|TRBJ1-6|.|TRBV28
TGTGCCAGCAGACCTCGACAGGGTATGGATAATTCACCCCTCCACTTT
CASRPRQGMDNSPLHF
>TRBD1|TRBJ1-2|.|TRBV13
TGTGCCAGCAGCTTTTCAGGGACAGGGGCCTATGGCTACACCTTC
CASSFSGTGAYGYTF
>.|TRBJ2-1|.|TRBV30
TGTGCCTGGAGTTCCCCGGACTACCCGCATTACAATGAGCAGTTCTTC
CAWSSPDYPHYNEQFF
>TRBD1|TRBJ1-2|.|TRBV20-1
TGCAGTGCCGACAGGGTGGGTGGCTACACCTTC
CSADRVGGYTF
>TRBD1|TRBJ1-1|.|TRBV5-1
TGCGCCAGCAGTCGAGCAGGGGGCTCAATGAACACTGAAGCTTTCTTT
CASSRAGGSMNTEAFF
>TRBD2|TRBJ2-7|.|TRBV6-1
TGTGCCAGCAGTGTGGCGGGAGCTTCCTACGAGCAGTACTTC
CASSVAGASYEQYF
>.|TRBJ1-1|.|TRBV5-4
TGTGCCAGCAGCTTCCAGGGGAAGACTGAAGCTTTCTTT
CASSFQGKTEAFF
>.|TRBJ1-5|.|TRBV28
TGTGCCAGCAGTTTATACGGGGGTAGCAATCAGCCCCAGCATTTT
CASSLYGGSNQPQHF
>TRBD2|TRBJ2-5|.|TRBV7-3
TGTGCCAGCAGCCCGGGCGGGAGACCGTCAGAGACCCAGTACTTC
CASSPGGRPSETQYF
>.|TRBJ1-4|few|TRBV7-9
TGTGCCAGCAGCTTAGCGGGAGGGCCGGATAAGGAAAAACTGTTTTTT
CASSLAGGPDKEKLFF
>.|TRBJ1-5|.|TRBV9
TGTGCCAGCAGCGTAGGGCCGAATCAGCCCCAGCATTTT
CASSVGPNQPQHF
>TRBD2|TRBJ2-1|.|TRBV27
TGTGCCAGCAGTTTAATGGGGACTAGCGGAAATTACAATGAGCAGTTCTTC
CASSLMGTSGNYNEQFF
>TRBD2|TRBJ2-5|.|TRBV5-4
TGTGCCAGCAGCTCCGGGTTCGGACTAGCGGGCGAGACCCAGTACTTC
CASSSGFGLAGETQYF
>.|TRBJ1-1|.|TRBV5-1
TGCGCCAGCAGCCCCGGGACAACGACTGAAGCTTTCTTT
CASSPGTTTEAFF
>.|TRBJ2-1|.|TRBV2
TGTGCCAGCACCGGACTCAAAGCCTACAATGAGCAGTTCTTC
CASTGLKAYNEQFF
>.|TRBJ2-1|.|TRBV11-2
TGTGCCAGCAGCTTAGTAAAGGGACCGGGGGATGAGCAGTTCTTC
CASSLVKGPGDEQFF
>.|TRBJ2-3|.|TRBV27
TGTGCCAGCAGTTTAGGACTGAGCACAGATACGCAGTATTTT
CASSLGLSTDTQYF
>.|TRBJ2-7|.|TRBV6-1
TGTGCCAGCAGTTTAGACCGTTCTAGCTCCTACGAGCAGTACTTC
CASSLDRSSSYEQYF
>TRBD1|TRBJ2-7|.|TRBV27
TGTGCCAGCAGTACCGCAGGGGGCAGGCAGTACTTC
CASSTAGGRQYF
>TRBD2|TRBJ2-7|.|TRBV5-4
TGTGCCAGCAGCTTGGGTCGGACTAGCGGCTACGAGCAGTACTTC
CASSLGRTSGYEQYF